The 5 T cell receptor beta chains in this list originate from one sample, sequenced in a study of T cell responses to AZD1222 COVID-19 vaccine. Here immunoSEQ multiplex PCR was the method, and the copy in TCRdb shows in-frame clones only, minus some. The data show 80,000 or so clones, about 83% seen once. This material consisted of peripheral blood, taken 28 days after the second dose of the MenACWY control vaccine. These receptors all come from an adult who received the MenACWY meningococcal vaccine as a control.

This sequence joins TRBV5-1 and TRBJ2-3, with D unresolved. Trimming took off 4 bases at V and 2 bases at J, with 11 bases between the two ends. Germline V gene data show CDR1 as SGHRS and CDR2 as YFSETQ. This CDR3 contains 14 residues. The CDR3 region is CASSTGSPTDTQYF. Written as DNA, the CDR3 is TGCGCCAGCAGCACCGGGTCCCCCACAGATACGCAGTATTTT.

The chain uses TRBV6-5 and TRBJ1-2; 8 nucleotides line up with TRBD1. Germline CDR1 MNHEY, CDR2 SVGAGI. V was clipped by 4 bases and J by 4 bases; unmatched bases: 8. CDR3 length: 15 residues. The CDR3 loop reads CASSLYRGKSYGYTF. CDR3 DNA sequence: TGTGCCAGCAGTTTATACAGGGGGAAGAGCTATGGCTACACCTTC.

The genes are TRBV11-2 and TRBJ2-1, with D unresolved. Between the trimmed V and J ends, which lost 3 bases and 6 bases, there was a span of 21 bases. The germline CDR1 and CDR2 sequences are SGHAT and FQNNGV. The CDR3 has 17 amino acids. The CDR3 here is CASSFSPALEFINEQFF. The CDR3 nucleotides read TGTGCCAGCAGCTTCTCTCCGGCCCTAGAGTTCATCAATGAGCAGTTCTTC.

This clone appeared a few times. This chain links TRBV7-2 with TRBJ1-1; no firm D call. The CDR3 has 13 residues. Deletions cut 1 base from V and 3 bases from J, with 6 bases between. Per the germline V gene, CDR1 is SGHTA and CDR2 is FQGNSA. CDR3 sequence (DNA): TGTGCCAGCAGCTTAGTAGAGGACACTGAAGCTTTCTTT. Residues: CASSLVEDTEAFF.

This chain uses TRBV5-1 with TRBJ1-1, with TRBD1 matching 11 bases. The CDR3 consists of 16 residues. The V and J ends lost 3 bases and 3 bases, in that order; junction bases with no gene match: 7. The germline gives CDR1 SGHRS, CDR2 YFSETQ. The CDR3 DNA reads as TGCGCCAGCAGCTCCCGGACAGGGGGCGGGGACACTGAAGCTTTCTTT. It encodes CASSSRTGGGDTEAFF. The whole variable domain, filled in from reference TRBV5-1 and TRBJ1-1, reads KAGVTQTPRYLIKTRGQQVTLSCSPISGHRSVSWYQQTPGQGLQFLFEYFSETQRNKGNFPGRFSGRQFSNSRSEMNVSTLELGDSALYLCASSSRTGGGDTEAFFGQGTRLTVV.